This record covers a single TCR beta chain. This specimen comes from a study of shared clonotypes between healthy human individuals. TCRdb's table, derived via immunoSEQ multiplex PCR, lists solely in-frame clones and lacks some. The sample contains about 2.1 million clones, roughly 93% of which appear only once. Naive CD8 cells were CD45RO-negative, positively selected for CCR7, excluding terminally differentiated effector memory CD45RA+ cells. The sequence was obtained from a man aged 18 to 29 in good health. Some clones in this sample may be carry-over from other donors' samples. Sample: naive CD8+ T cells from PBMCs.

CDR3 sequence (DNA): TGTGCCAGCAGCCCGGACAGGGGTGTTAACTATGGCTACACCTTC. This codes for CASSPDRGVNYGYTF. The V and J genes are TRBV5-6 and TRBJ1-2; 9 bases align to TRBD1. With V trimmed by 4 bases and J by 1 base, 5 bases remained unmatched. There are 15 residues in the CDR3. Germline CDR1 is SGHDT and CDR2 is YYEEEE.